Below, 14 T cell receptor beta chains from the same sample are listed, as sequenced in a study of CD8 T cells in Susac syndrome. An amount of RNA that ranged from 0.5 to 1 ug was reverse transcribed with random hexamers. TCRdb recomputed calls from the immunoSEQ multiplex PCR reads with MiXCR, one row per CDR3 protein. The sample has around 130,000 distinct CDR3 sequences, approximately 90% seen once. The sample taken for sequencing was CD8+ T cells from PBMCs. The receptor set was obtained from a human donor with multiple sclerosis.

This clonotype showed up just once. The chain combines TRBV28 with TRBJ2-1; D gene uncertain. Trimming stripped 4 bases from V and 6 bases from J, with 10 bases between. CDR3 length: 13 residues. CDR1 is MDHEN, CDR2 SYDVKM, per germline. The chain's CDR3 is CASSSFRGNEQFF. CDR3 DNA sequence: TGTGCCAGCAGTTCTTTCCGAGGCAATGAGCAGTTCTTC. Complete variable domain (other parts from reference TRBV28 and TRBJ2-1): DVKVTQSSRYLVKRTGEKVFLECVQDMDHENMFWYRQDPGLGLRLIYFSYDVKMKEKGDIPEGYSVSREKKERFSLILESASTNQTSMYLCASSSFRGNEQFFGPGTRLTVL.

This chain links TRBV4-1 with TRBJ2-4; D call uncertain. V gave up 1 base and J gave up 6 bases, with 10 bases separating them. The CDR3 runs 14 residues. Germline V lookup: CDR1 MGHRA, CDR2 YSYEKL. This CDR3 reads CASSQVSGRNIQYF. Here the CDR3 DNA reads TGCGCCAGCAGCCAAGTTTCAGGAAGAAACATTCAGTACTTC.

CDR3 nucleotide sequence: TGTGCCAGCAGTTACTTCTCGAGCCCCTATGGCTACACCTTC. Residues: CASSYFSSPYGYTF. The chain is built from TRBV6-5 and TRBJ1-2, with D hard to call. V shed 1 base and J shed 4 bases, with 10 bases lying between them. The CDR3 has 14 amino acids. Germline CDR1 reads MNHEY; CDR2 reads SVGAGI.

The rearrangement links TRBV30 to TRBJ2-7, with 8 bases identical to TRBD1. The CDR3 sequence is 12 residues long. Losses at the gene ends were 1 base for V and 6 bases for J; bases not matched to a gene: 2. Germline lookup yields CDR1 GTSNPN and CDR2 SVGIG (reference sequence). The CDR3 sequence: CAWSATGVEQYF. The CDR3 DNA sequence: TGTGCCTGGAGTGCGACAGGGGTCGAGCAGTACTTC.

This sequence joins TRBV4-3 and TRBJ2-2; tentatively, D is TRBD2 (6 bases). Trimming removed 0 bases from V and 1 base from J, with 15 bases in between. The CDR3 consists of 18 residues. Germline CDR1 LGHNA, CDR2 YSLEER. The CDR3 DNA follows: TGCGCCAGCAGCCAAGATCCGGGACTTATAGTGAACACCGGGGAGCTGTTTTTT. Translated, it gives CASSQDPGLIVNTGELFF.

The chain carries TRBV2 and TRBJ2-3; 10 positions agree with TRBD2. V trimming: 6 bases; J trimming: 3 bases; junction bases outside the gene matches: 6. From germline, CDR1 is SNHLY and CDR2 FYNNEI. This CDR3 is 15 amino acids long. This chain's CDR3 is CASRKREGPTDTQYF. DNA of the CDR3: TGTGCCAGCAGGAAGCGGGAGGGCCCGACAGATACGCAGTATTTT.

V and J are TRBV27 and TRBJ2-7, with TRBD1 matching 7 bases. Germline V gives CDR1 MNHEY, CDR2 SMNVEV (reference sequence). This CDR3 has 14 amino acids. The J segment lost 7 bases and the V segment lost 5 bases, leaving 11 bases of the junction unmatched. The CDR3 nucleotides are TGTGCCAGCAGTCCCCCGAACAGGGGTGGAGAGCAGTACTTC. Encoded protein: CASSPPNRGGEQYF.

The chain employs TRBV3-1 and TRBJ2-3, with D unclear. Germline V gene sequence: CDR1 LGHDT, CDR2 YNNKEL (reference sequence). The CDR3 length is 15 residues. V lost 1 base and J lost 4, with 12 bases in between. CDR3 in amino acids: CASSQVAYIADTQYF. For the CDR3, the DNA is TGTGCCAGCAGCCAAGTGGCATATATCGCAGATACGCAGTATTTT.

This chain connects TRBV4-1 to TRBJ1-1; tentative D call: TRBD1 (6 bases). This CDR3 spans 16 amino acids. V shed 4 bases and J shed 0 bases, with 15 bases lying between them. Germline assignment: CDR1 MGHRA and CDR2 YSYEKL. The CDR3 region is CASSPRFGTMNTEAFF. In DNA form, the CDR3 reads TGCGCCAGCAGCCCCCGGTTCGGGACAATGAACACTGAAGCTTTCTTT.

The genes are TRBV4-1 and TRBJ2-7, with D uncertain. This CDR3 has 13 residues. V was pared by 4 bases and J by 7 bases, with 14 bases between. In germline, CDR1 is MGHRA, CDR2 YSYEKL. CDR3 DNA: TGCGCCAGCAGCCTCGAGCCCTGGATAGAGCAGTACTTC. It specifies CASSLEPWIEQYF.

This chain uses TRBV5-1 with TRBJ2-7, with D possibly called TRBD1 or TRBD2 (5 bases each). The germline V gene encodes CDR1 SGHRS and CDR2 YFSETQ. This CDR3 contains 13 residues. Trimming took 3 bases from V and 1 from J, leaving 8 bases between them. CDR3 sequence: CASSSWGSYEQYF. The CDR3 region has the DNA TGCGCCAGCAGCTCATGGGGGTCCTACGAGCAGTACTTC. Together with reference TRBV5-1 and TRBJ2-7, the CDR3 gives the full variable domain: KAGVTQTPRYLIKTRGQQVTLSCSPISGHRSVSWYQQTPGQGLQFLFEYFSETQRNKGNFPGRFSGRQFSNSRSEMNVSTLELGDSALYLCASSSWGSYEQYFGPGTRLTVT.

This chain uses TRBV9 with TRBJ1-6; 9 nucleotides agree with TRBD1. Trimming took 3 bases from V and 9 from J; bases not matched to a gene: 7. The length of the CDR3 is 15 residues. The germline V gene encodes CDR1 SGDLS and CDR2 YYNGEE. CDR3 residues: CASSGGQGLVSPLHF. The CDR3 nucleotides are TGTGCCAGCAGCGGAGGACAGGGGCTCGTTTCACCCCTCCACTTT.

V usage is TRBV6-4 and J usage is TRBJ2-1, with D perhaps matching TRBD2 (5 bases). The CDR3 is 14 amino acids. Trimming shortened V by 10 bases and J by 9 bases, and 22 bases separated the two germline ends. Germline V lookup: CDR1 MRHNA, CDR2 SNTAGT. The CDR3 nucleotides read TGTGCCACTAAAGAGTGGGAGTCAGTCGGTGAGCAGTTCTTC. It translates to CATKEWESVGEQFF.

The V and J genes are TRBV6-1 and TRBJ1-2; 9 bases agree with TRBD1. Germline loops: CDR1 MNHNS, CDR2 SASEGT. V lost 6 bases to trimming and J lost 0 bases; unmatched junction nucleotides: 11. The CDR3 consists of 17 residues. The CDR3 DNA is TGTGCCAGCAGCTCCAAAAGGGACAGGGAAGCTAACTATGGCTACACCTTC. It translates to CASSSKRDREANYGYTF.